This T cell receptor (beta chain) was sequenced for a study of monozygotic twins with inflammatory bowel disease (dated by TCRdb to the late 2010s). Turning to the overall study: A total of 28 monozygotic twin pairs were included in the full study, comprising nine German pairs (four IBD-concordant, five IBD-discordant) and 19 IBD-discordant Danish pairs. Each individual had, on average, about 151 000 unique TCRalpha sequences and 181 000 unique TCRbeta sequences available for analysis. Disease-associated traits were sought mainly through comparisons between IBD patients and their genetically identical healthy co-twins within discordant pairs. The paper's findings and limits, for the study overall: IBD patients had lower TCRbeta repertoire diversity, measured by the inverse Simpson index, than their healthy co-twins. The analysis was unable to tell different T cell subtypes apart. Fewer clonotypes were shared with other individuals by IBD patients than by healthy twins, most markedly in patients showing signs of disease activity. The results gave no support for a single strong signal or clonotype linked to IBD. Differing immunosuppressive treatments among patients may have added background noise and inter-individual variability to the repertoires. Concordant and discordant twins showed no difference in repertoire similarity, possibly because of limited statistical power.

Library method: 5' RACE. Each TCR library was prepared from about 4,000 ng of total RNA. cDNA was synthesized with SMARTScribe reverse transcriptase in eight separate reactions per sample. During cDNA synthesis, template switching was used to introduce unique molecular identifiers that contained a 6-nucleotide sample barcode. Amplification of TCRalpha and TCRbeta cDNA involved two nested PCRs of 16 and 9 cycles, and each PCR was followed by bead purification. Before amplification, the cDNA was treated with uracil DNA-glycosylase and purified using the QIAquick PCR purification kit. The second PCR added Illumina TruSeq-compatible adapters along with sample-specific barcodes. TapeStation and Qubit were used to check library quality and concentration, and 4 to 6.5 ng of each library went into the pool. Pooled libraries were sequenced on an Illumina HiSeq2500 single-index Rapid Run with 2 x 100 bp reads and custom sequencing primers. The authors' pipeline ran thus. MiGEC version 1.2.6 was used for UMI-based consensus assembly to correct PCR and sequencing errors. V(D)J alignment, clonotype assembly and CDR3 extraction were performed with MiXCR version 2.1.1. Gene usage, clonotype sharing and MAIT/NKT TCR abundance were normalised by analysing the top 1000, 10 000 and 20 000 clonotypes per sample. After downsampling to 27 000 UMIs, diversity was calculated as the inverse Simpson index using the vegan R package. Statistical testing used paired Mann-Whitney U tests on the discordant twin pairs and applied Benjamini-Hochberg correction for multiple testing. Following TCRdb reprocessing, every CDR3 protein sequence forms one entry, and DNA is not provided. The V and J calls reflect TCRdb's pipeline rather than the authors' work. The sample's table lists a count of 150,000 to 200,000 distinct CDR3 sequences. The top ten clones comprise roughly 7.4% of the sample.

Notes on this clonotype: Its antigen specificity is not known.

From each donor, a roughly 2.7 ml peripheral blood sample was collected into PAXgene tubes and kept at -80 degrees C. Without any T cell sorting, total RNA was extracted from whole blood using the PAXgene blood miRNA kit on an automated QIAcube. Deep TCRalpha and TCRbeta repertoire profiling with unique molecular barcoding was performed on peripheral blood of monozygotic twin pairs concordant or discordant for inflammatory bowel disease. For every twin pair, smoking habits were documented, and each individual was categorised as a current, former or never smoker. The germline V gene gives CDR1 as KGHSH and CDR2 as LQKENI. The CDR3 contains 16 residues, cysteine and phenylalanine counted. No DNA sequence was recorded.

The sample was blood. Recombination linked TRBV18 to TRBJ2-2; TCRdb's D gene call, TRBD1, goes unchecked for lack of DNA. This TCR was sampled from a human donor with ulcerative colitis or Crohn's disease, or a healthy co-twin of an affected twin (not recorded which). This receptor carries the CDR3 CASSPLGQGETGELFF.